A selection of T cell receptor beta chains follows, all from one sample in a study of T cells in Graves' hyperthyroidism and ophthalmopathy. A single record per CDR3 protein comes from TCRdb applying MiXCR to the multiplex PCR reads. Here the sample spans some 560,000 distinct CDR3 sequences, 12% to 15% being singletons. Material: blood. These TCRs come from a woman aged 40 to 49 with Graves' hyperthyroidism. Both conserved end residues are part of each CDR3. Fields, in order: clone size, J gene, V gene, D gene, CDR3 DNA, CDR3 protein. The D gene is left open where the match is weak. Clone size is given for some rows only: seen once, a few or many times, or a class if the clone is expanded.

many	TRBJ2-1	TRBV2	TRBD1	TGTGCCAGCAGAGTTGGGACAGGGGGCTGGAATGAGCAGTTCTTC	CASRVGTGGWNEQFF
many	TRBJ2-1	TRBV11-1	NA	TGTGCCAGCAGCTTCGTACGCTACAATGAGCAGTTCTTC	CASSFVRYNEQFF
NA	TRBJ2-7	TRBV12-3/TRBV12-4	TRBD1	TGTGCCAGCAGTTCCGGGACAGGTTCGGCGGCCTTC	CASSSGTGSAAF
many	TRBJ2-3	TRBV6-1	TRBD2	TGTGCCAGCAGTGGACTAGCGGGAGCAGATACGCAGTATTTT	CASSGLAGADTQYF
NA	TRBJ2-5	TRBV7-8	NA	TGTGCCAGCAGCTTAGGGTATAACGAGCCGGGGGAGACCCAGTACTTC	CASSLGYNEPGETQYF
few	TRBJ2-6	TRBV6-1	TRBD2	TGTGCCAGCAGGCGACTAGCGGGAGTCTCTGGGGCCAACGTCCTGACTTTC	CASRRLAGVSGANVLTF
many	TRBJ1-1	TRBV18	NA	TGTGCCAGCTCAAAAGGACAGAACACTGAAGCTTTCTTT	CASSKGQNTEAFF
NA	TRBJ2-1	TRBV20-1	NA	TGCAGTGGCCGCGGAGGGGCGGGCATACGTACAGGCTATGAGCAGTTCTTC	CSGRGGAGIRTGYEQFF
many	TRBJ2-2	TRBV5-1	TRBD1	TGCGCCAGCAGCTACCGCTCTCCGGGACAGGGGTTAATCGCGAACACCGGGGAGCTGTTTTTT	CASSYRSPGQGLIANTGELFF
many	TRBJ2-1	TRBV7-2	NA	TGTGCCAGCACCCGGACTGCGTTATCCTACAATGAGCAGTTCTTC	CASTRTALSYNEQFF